These T cell receptor beta chains were read from a single sample in a study of blood T cell repertoires in COVID-19. This table comes from immunoSEQ multiplex PCR, and its TCRdb copy is limited to in-frame clones, with some not included. The table records fewer than 350,000 clones, 85% of them present only once. What was sequenced was PBMCs or T cells enriched from blood (not recorded which). Every receptor here comes from a woman aged 45-65 years who had recovered from COVID-19. The CDR3 runs from the conserved cysteine through the conserved F or W. The order of the fields is clone size, V gene, J gene, D gene, CDR3 length, CDR3 protein, CDR3 DNA. The D gene is left open where the match is weak. Size values are once, few and many counts, or a class for expanded clones, and some rows have none.

NA	TRBV28	TRBJ2-7	TRBD2	12	CASSLAGRVQYF	TGTGCCAGCAGTTTGGCCGGGAGGGTGCAGTACTTC
few	TRBV30	TRBJ1-2	NA	13	CAWSPQANYGYTF	TGTGCCTGGAGTCCACAGGCCAACTATGGCTACACCTTC
once	TRBV4-1	TRBJ1-5	NA	16	CASSQKGVGSNQPQHF	TGCGCCAGCAGCCAAAAGGGGGTGGGGAGCAATCAGCCCCAGCATTTT
NA	TRBV11-3	TRBJ2-2	NA	13	CASSFKRTGELFF	TGTGCCAGCAGCTTCAAGAGAACCGGGGAGCTGTTTTTT
NA	TRBV6-5	TRBJ1-2	TRBD1	16	CASSYLLGQGYYGYTF	TGTGCCAGCAGTTATCTCCTTGGACAGGGCTACTATGGCTACACCTTC
NA	TRBV21-1	TRBJ1-2	NA	14	CASSKDRGREGYTF	TGTGCCAGCAGCAAAGATCGGGGGCGGGAGGGCTACACCTTC
NA	TRBV5-1	TRBJ2-2	TRBD2	18	CASTQRPSGGQNTGELFF	TGCGCCAGCACCCAACGGCCTAGCGGGGGGCAGAACACCGGGGAGCTGTTTTTT
NA	TRBV7-6	TRBJ2-2	NA	15	CASSNPGANTGELFF	TGTGCCAGCAGCAATCCAGGGGCGAACACCGGGGAGCTGTTTTTT
NA	TRBV30	TRBJ1-4	NA	14	CASSGTATNEKLFF	TGTGCCTCGAGCGGGACTGCAACTAATGAAAAACTGTTTTTT
NA	TRBV27	TRBJ2-7	NA	15	CASSLSLRGSYEQYF	TGTGCCAGCAGTTTATCGCTCCGGGGTTCCTACGAGCAGTACTTC
NA	TRBV12-3/TRBV12-4	TRBJ1-5	NA	13	CASTRGRNQPQHF	TGTGCCAGCACCCGCGGGAGGAATCAGCCCCAGCATTTT
NA	TRBV2	TRBJ1-6	TRBD1	15	CASGLQGALGSPLHF	TGTGCCAGCGGATTGCAGGGGGCGCTGGGTTCACCCCTCCACTTT
NA	TRBV4-3	TRBJ2-1	TRBD2	18	CASSQAETASGLYNEQFF	TGCGCCAGCAGCCAAGCTGAAACCGCTAGCGGGCTATACAATGAGCAGTTCTTC
NA	TRBV5-5	TRBJ2-1	NA	14	CASSPSLGGYEQFF	TGTGCCAGCAGCCCTAGCTTAGGTGGTTACGAGCAGTTCTTC
NA	TRBV30	TRBJ1-3	NA	13	CAWSLGVGNTIYF	TGTGCCTGGAGTCTAGGGGTCGGAAACACCATATATTTT
NA	TRBV27	TRBJ2-1	TRBD2	15	CASSRTSGDYNEQFF	TGTGCCAGCAGTCGGACTAGCGGGGATTACAATGAGCAGTTCTTC
NA	TRBV29-1	TRBJ2-1	TRBD1	17	CSVEGIQGARSLNEQFF	TGCAGCGTTGAAGGGATTCAGGGGGCGCGGTCACTCAATGAGCAGTTCTTC
NA	TRBV6-2/TRBV6-3	TRBJ1-5	NA	15	CASSQTAAGNQPQHF	TGTGCCAGCAGTCAAACCGCTGCGGGCAATCAGCCCCAGCATTTT
NA	TRBV24-1	TRBJ2-7	NA	15	CATSDPRQPGGEQYF	TGTGCCACCAGCGACCCAAGGCAGCCCGGGGGCGAGCAGTACTTC
NA	TRBV19	TRBJ2-7	TRBD2	13	CASSTHSGSEQYF	TGTGCCAGTAGTACACATAGCGGGAGTGAGCAGTACTTC
NA	TRBV10-2	TRBJ2-3	NA	15	CASTIGGWGADTQYF	TGCGCCAGCACTATCGGCGGTTGGGGCGCTGATACGCAGTATTTT
NA	TRBV6-5	TRBJ1-6	NA	14	CASSPAGRNSPLHF	TGTGCCAGCAGCCCCGCCGGGAGGAATTCACCCCTCCACTTT
once	TRBV7-2	TRBJ2-1	TRBD2	14	CASSFAGVSNEQFF	TGTGCCAGCAGCTTCGCGGGAGTGAGCAATGAGCAGTTCTTC
NA	TRBV5-5	TRBJ2-5	TRBD2	18	CASSLDGGLAGRKETQYF	TGTGCCAGCAGCTTGGATGGGGGACTAGCGGGACGAAAGGAGACCCAGTACTTC
NA	TRBV15	TRBJ1-2	NA	16	CATSRDKEQGRYGYTF	TGTGCCACCAGCAGAGATAAGGAACAGGGCAGGTATGGCTACACCTTC
NA	TRBV10-1	TRBJ2-3	NA	14	CASSEGGNTDTQYF	TGCGCCAGCAGTGAAGGGGGTAACACAGATACGCAGTATTTT
NA	TRBV24-1	TRBJ1-5	NA	14	CATSDLGVNQPQHF	TGTGCCACCAGTGATTTGGGAGTAAATCAGCCCCAGCATTTT
NA	TRBV5-1	TRBJ2-5	TRBD2	14	CASSPGGGEETQYF	TGCGCCAGCAGCCCGGGGGGAGGGGAGGAGACCCAGTACTTC
few	TRBV2	TRBJ1-5	NA	14	CASSESRSNQPQHF	TGTGCCAGCAGTGAGTCGCGGAGCAATCAGCCCCAGCATTTT
NA	TRBV6-1	TRBJ1-2	TRBD1	18	CASTESGTGGYWSYGYTF	TGTGCCAGCACTGAATCCGGGACAGGGGGCTATTGGTCCTATGGCTACACCTTC
few	TRBV4-1	TRBJ2-4	NA	14	CASSLGVIGNIQYF	TGCGCCAGCAGCCTCGGGGTAATCGGCAACATTCAGTACTTC
NA	TRBV19	TRBJ1-2	NA	15	CASSSGPQGTYGYTF	TGTGCCAGTAGTTCCGGTCCCCAGGGGACCTATGGCTACACCTTC
NA	TRBV3-1/TRBV3-2	TRBJ2-7	NA	12	CASSRRPGEQYF	TGTGCCAGCAGCCGCCGACCGGGGGAGCAGTACTTC
NA	TRBV12-3/TRBV12-4	TRBJ2-1	NA	13	CASNPTGSNEQFF	TGTGCCAGCAACCCCACAGGTTCTAATGAGCAGTTCTTC
few	TRBV5-4	TRBJ1-2	NA	15	CASSFRGGTLGGYTF	TGTGCCAGCAGCTTTCGTGGGGGCACCTTGGGAGGCTACACCTTC
NA	TRBV20-1	TRBJ2-3	NA	14	CSASDGTLKDTQYF	TGCAGTGCTAGTGACGGGACTTTAAAAGATACGCAGTATTTT
NA	TRBV19	TRBJ2-7	NA	14	CASSIVGGVREQYF	TGTGCCAGTAGTATAGTTGGCGGCGTGAGGGAGCAGTACTTC
NA	TRBV18	TRBJ2-1	TRBD2	17	CASSPRLGSGDHNEQFF	TGTGCCAGCTCACCACGATTGGGTAGCGGGGACCACAATGAGCAGTTCTTC
NA	TRBV9	TRBJ2-7	TRBD2	16	CASSVSESSGSYEQYF	TGTGCCAGCAGCGTCAGCGAGTCTAGCGGGAGCTACGAGCAGTACTTC
NA	TRBV5-1	TRBJ2-3	TRBD2	16	CASSPQRGGNTNTQYF	TGCGCCAGCAGCCCCCAGCGGGGGGGTAACACAAATACGCAGTATTTT